What follows describes a single TCR beta chain. What it binds is not known. Germline lookup yields CDR1 SGHRS and CDR2 YFSETQ. The CDR3 length is 15 residues. Deletions cut 7 bases from V and 1 base from J, with 17 bases between. The record originates from a study of shared clonotypes between healthy human individuals. Study-wide findings and caveats: Researchers sampled only blood; tissue repertoires likely differ. Between four donors, naive CD4 clonotypes were shared at a level of about 5%.

This table comes from immunoSEQ multiplex PCR, and its TCRdb copy is limited to in-frame clones, with some not included. The table includes approximately 840,000 clones, 90% to 97% detected once. Only CD45RO-negative cells positively selected for CCR7 counted as naive CD8 cells, so terminally differentiated effector memory CD45RA+ cells were excluded. This TCR was recovered from a man aged 25 to 45 in good health. This chain uses TRBV5-1 with TRBJ1-1; D is possibly TRBD1 (5 bases). The specimen was naive CD8+ T cells sorted from blood. CDR3 amino acids: CASRTGRAGNTEAFF. The CDR3 coding sequence is TGCGCCAGCCGGACGGGCAGGGCGGGGAACACTGAAGCTTTCTTT. Filled out from reference TRBV5-1 and TRBJ1-1, the complete variable domain reads KAGVTQTPRYLIKTRGQQVTLSCSPISGHRSVSWYQQTPGQGLQFLFEYFSETQRNKGNFPGRFSGRQFSNSRSEMNVSTLELGDSALYLCASRTGRAGNTEAFFGQGTRLTVV.